These 12 T cell receptor beta chains originate from one sample sequenced in a study of T cell repertoires in cytomegalovirus infection (dated by TCRdb to between 2018 and 2021). TCRdb lists the instrument as Illumina HiSeq 1500. Using fastp trimming at Q25 and MiXCR clonotype assembly, TCRdb reanalyzed the public sequencing data and kept in-frame beta chains. Entries are consolidated by CDR3 protein sequence, retaining the most common genes and DNA. The sample includes around 740,000 distinct CDR3 sequences, with 35% to 45% observed a single time. The ten largest clones represent around 2.8% of the sample. The sample taken for sequencing was PBMCs. Receptor source: a human donor in good health (CMV status not recorded). Some clones in this sample may be carry-over from other donors' samples.

The V and J genes are TRBV19 and TRBJ1-2, with D possibly being TRBD1 (6 bases). The CDR3 covers 14 residues. Germline CDR1 is LNHDA and CDR2 is SQIVND (reference sequence). V shed 4 bases and J shed 7 bases, with 16 bases lying between them. CDR3 residues: CASSTPGGAGGYTF. The CDR3 DNA sequence: TGTGCCAGTAGTACGCCGGGGGGCGCCGGTGGCTACACCTTC.

The genes are TRBV12-3 or TRBV12-4 and TRBJ1-2; D is possibly TRBD1 (5 bases). V lost 1 base, J lost 2 bases, and 14 bases lay in between. There are 16 residues in the CDR3. This CDR3 reads CASSLVMQGGNYGYTF. DNA for the CDR3: TGTGCCAGCAGTTTAGTGATGCAGGGAGGGAACTATGGCTACACCTTC.

This clonotype was seen more than once but under ten times. The chain links TRBV7-2 to TRBJ2-7, with 8 bases aligning to TRBD2. CDR1 and CDR2 (germline): SGHTA, FQGNSA. CDR3 length: 16 amino acids. V lost 4 bases, J lost 5 bases, and 13 bases stayed unmatched. The CDR3 DNA sequence: TGTGCCAGCAGCTCAGTTTCGACGGGAGGGCTAAACGAGCAGTACTTC. The encoded protein is CASSSVSTGGLNEQYF. The variable domain in full, completed from reference TRBV7-2 and TRBJ2-7, reads GAGVSQSPSNKVTEKGKDVELRCDPISGHTALYWYRQSLGQGLEFLIYFQGNSAPDKSGLPSDRFSAERTGGSVSTLTIQRTQQEDSAVYLCASSSVSTGGLNEQYFGPGTRLTVT.

This clonotype has only a few counts. This sequence joins TRBV6-6 and TRBJ2-7; tentatively, D is TRBD1 (5 bases). The length of the CDR3 is 16 residues. Looked up from germline, CDR1 is MNHNY and CDR2 is SVGAGI (reference sequence). V shed 0 bases and J shed 3 bases, with 15 bases lying between them. The CDR3: CASSYSIGASLYEQYF. In nucleotides, the CDR3 is TGTGCCAGCAGTTACTCGATTGGGGCATCCCTCTACGAGCAGTACTTC.

Only one count was recorded for this clonotype. An end of the junction differs from the germline gene, which may be a read error. The chain has TRBV27 and TRBJ2-3, with 12 bases aligning to TRBD1. The CDR3 has 17 amino acids. CDR1 is MNHEY and CDR2 is SMNVEV in the germline V gene (reference sequence). The CDR3 coding sequence is TGTGCCAGCAGTTTGTTTCCGGGGACAGGGGGCACAGATACGCAGTCTTTT. It yields the protein CASSLFPGTGGTDTQSF.

On this clonotype: It may be a read error: a sequence one base away is much more abundant. The rearrangement links TRBV7-8 to TRBJ2-5; no definite D call. CDR1 is SGHVS and CDR2 is FQNEAQ in the germline V gene. The CDR3 totals 16 residues. The CDR3 here is CASSLPQQSPKETPYF. The CDR3 nucleotides read TGTGCCAGCAGCTTACCCCAGCAGTCCCCCAAAGAGACCCCGTACTTC.

The chain is built from TRBV6-1 and TRBJ1-5; TRBD1 might be the D (5 bases). The germline V and J ends were trimmed by 10 bases and 6 bases, with 16 bases remaining between them. This CDR3 contains 13 residues. Looked up from germline, CDR1 is MNHNS and CDR2 is SASEGT. The CDR3 region is CATRFGGGQPQHF. Here the CDR3 DNA reads TGTGCCACCAGGTTCGGGGGTGGTCAGCCCCAGCATTTT.

The rearrangement links TRBV6-5 to TRBJ1-1, with no clear D. The germline gives CDR1 MNHEY, CDR2 SVGAGI. The CDR3 has 15 amino acids. V was cut by 0 bases and J by 0 bases, with 8 bases left in between. The CDR3 sequence: CASSYSPGMNTEAFF. The DNA for the CDR3 is TGTGCCAGCAGTTACTCGCCGGGAATGAACACTGAAGCTTTCTTT.

This clonotype has a count of ten or more. The V call is TRBV4-1, the J call TRBJ2-3; 11 bases are shared with TRBD2. The CDR3 is 16 amino acids. Germline V gene data show CDR1 as MGHRA and CDR2 as YSYEKL. With 7 bases clipped from V and 4 bases from J, the junction kept 10 bases outside the gene matches. The CDR3 region is CASKTLAGVTADTQYF. The CDR3 DNA reads TGCGCCAGCAAGACACTAGCGGGGGTCACTGCAGATACGCAGTATTTT.

The chain recombines TRBV7-9 with TRBJ1-2; D gene uncertain. Germline values: CDR1 SEHNR, CDR2 FQNEAQ (reference sequence). Trimming stripped 1 base from V and 7 bases from J, with 7 bases between. The CDR3 runs to 12 residues. CDR3 sequence (DNA): TGTGCCAGCAGCTTAGGAGGGATTGGCTACACCTTC. Protein sequence: CASSLGGIGYTF.

Here the CDR3 DNA reads TGTGCCTGCGCCGGGACAGGGTTTAGCTATGGCTACACCTTC. The encoded protein is CACAGTGFSYGYTF. V usage is TRBV30 and J usage is TRBJ1-2, with 9 bases fitting TRBD1. Germline CDR1 is GTSNPN and CDR2 is SVGIG (reference sequence). Trimming took 6 bases from V and 4 from J; bases not matched to a gene: 9. The CDR3 is made up of 14 amino acids.

Worth noting for this clonotype: One end of the junction fails to match germline, which may point to a read error. The rearrangement links TRBV20-1 to TRBJ1-4; D is ambiguous. This CDR3 spans 13 amino acids. Germline values: CDR1 DFQATT, CDR2 SNEGSKA (reference sequence). In nucleotides, the CDR3 is TGCAGTGCCTTACATCCGTTGACTCAAGTGGCCATTTTT. Protein product: CSALHPLTQVAIF.